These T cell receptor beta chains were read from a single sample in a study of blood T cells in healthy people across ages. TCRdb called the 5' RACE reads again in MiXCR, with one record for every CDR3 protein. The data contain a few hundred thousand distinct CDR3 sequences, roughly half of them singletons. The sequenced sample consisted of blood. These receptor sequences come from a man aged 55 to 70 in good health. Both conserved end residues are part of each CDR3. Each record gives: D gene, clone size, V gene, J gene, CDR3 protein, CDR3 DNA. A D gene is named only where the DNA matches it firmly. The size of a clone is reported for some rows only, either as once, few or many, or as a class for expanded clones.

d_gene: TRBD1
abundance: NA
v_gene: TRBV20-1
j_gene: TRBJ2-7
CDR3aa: CSARDGGQGNFYEQYF
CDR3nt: TGCAGTGCTAGAGATGGGGGACAGGGTAACTTCTACGAGCAGTACTTC

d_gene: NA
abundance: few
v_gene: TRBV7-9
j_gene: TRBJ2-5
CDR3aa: CASSYGTEETQYF
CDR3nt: TGTGCCAGCAGCTACGGGACCGAAGAGACCCAGTACTTC

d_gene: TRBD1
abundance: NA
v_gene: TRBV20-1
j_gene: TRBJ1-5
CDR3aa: CSAKNDIGTGAAQPQHF
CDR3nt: TGCAGTGCTAAAAACGACATTGGGACAGGGGCGGCTCAGCCCCAGCATTTT

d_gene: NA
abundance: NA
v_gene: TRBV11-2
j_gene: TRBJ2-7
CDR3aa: CASSLVTGSYEQYF
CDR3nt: TGTGCCAGCAGCTTAGTGACAGGCTCCTACGAGCAGTACTTC

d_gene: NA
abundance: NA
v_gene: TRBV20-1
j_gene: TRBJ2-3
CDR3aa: CSARRQFVLTDTQYF
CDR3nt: TGCAGTGCTAGAAGGCAGTTTGTCCTCACAGATACGCAGTATTTT

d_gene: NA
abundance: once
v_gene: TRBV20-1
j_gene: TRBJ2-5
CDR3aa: CSARQGGRETQYF
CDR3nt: TGCAGTGCTAGACAGGGGGGTCGTGAGACCCAGTACTTC

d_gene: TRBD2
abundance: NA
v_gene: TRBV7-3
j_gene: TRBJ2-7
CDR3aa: CASSLSGGMDEQYF
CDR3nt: TGTGCCAGCAGCTTAAGCGGGGGGATGGACGAGCAGTACTTC

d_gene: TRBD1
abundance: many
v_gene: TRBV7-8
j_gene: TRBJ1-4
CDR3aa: CASSLNTGGPAEKLFF
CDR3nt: TGTGCCAGCAGCTTAAATACAGGGGGGCCCGCTGAAAAACTGTTTTTT

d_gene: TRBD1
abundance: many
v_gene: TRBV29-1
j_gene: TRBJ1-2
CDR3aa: CSGMDRGNYGYTF
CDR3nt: TGCAGCGGCATGGACAGGGGGAACTATGGCTACACCTTC

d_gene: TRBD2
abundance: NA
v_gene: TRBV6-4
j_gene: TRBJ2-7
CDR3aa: CASRPTTPSGGAYEQYF
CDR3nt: TGTGCCAGCAGACCCACTACCCCTAGCGGGGGGGCCTACGAGCAGTACTTC

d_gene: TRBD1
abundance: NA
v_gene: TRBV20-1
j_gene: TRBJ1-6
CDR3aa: CSARPGQGSRSPLHF
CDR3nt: TGCAGTGCTAGACCGGGACAGGGCTCGCGTTCACCCCTCCACTTT

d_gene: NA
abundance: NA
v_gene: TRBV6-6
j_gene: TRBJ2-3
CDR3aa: CASSYSLHPTDTQYF
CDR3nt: TGTGCCAGCAGTTACTCGTTGCACCCCACAGATACGCAGTATTTT

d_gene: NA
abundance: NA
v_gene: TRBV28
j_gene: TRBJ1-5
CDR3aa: CASTLVGQPNQPQHF
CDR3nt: TGTGCCAGCACCCTAGTGGGTCAGCCCAATCAGCCCCAGCATTTT

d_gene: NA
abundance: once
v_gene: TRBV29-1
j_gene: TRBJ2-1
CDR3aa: CSVEGVSRVRNEQFF
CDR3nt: TGCAGCGTTGAAGGGGTGTCCAGGGTGAGGAATGAGCAGTTCTTC

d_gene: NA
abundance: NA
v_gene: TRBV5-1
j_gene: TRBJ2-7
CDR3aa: CASTTDSSYEQYF
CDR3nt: TGCGCCAGCACAACGGACAGCTCCTACGAGCAGTACTTC

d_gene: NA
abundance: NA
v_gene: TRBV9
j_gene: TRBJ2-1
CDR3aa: CASSVAMGSSYNEQFF
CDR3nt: TGTGCCAGCAGCGTAGCTATGGGGTCCTCCTACAATGAGCAGTTCTTC

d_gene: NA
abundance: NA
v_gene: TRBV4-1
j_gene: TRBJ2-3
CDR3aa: CASSHVGTDTQYF
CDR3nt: TGCGCCAGCAGCCATGTAGGCACAGATACGCAGTATTTT

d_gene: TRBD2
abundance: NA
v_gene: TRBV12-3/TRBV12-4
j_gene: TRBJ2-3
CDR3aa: CASSLREPDTQYF
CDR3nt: TGTGCCAGCTCGTTGCGGGAGCCCGATACGCAGTATTTT

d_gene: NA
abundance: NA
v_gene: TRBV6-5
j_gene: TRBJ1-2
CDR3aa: CASTGRRQATNYGYTF
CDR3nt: TGTGCCAGCACGGGGAGGCGACAGGCCACTAACTATGGCTACACCTTC

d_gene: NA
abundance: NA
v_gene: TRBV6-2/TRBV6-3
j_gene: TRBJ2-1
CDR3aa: CASSDADNNEQFF
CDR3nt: TGTGCCAGCAGTGACGCAGATAACAATGAGCAGTTCTTC

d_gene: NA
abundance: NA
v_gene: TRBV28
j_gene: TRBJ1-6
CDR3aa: CASSPFTGQTNSPHHF
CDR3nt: TGTGCCAGCAGTCCATTTACAGGACAGACAAATTCACCCCACCACTTT

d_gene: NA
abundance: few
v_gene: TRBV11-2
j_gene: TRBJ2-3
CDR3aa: CASSLEPDTQYF
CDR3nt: TGTGCCAGCAGCTTAGAGCCAGATACGCAGTATTTT